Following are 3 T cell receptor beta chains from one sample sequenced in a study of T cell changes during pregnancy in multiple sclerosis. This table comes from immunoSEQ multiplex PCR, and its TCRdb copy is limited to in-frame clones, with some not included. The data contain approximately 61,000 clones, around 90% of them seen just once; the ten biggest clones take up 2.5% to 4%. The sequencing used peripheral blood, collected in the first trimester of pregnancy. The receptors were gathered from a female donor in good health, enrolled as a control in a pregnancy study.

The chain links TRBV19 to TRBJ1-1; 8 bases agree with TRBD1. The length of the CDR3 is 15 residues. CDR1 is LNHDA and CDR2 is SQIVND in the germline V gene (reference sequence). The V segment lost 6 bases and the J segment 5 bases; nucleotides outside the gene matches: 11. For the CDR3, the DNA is TGTGCCAGTAGCTTCTGGACCAGGGGGCGGACTGAAGCTTTCTTT. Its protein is CASSFWTRGRTEAFF.

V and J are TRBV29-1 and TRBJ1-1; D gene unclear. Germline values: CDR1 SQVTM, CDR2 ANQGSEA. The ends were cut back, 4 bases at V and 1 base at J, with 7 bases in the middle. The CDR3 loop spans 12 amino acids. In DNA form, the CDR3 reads TGCAGCGTTGTGCGTCCGAACACTGAAGCTTTCTTT. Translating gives CSVVRPNTEAFF.

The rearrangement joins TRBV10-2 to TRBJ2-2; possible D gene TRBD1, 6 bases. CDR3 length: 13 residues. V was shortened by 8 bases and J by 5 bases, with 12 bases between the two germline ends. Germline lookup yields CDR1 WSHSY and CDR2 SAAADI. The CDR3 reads CASRWTATGELFF. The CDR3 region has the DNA TGCGCCAGCCGGTGGACAGCAACCGGGGAGCTGTTTTTT.